Listed here is a single TCR beta chain. Its antigen is currently unknown. The source of the sample is a study of glioma-infiltrating T cells after dendritic cell vaccination. Findings of the study overall: Only a small number of patients had complete blood and tumor samples.

This CDR3 contains 14 residues. Per germline, CDR1 MNHEY and CDR2 SVGAGI. V shed 5 bases, J shed 5 bases, and the junction held 8 bases outside the gene matches. Fresh-frozen tumor tissue and more than two years of survival data were available for all. Amplification used 60 V beta primers and 13 J beta primers. This table comes from immunoSEQ multiplex PCR, and its TCRdb copy is limited to in-frame clones, with some not included. The sample records about 90,000 clones, about 83% being singletons. The chain links TRBV6-5 to TRBJ1-2, with 7 bases fitting TRBD1. The TCR sequence derives from a human donor with glioblastoma. The starting material was blood, obtained before dendritic cell vaccination. In DNA, the CDR3 is TGTGCCAGCAGTGACGGGACAGAAACTTATGGCTACACCTTC. Translation: CASSDGTETYGYTF.